This TCR beta chain was recorded in a study of OX40 agonist ivuxolimab in advanced cancers. Study-level background: Patients received ivuxolimab, an agonistic anti-OX40 (CD134) antibody. Ivuxolimab doses were 0.01, 0.1, 0.3, 1.5, 3 or 10 mg/kg every 2 weeks. Eligibility admitted prior anti-PD-1, anti-PD-L1 or anti-CTLA-4 therapy; 40% had some. Study outcomes and limitations: Compared with CD4+, CD8+ T cells on average had more expanded clones.

This clone was recorded only once. Its antigen is unknown. TCRdb's copy holds only in-frame clones and misses some; the assay was immunoSEQ multiplex PCR. The profile shows 70,000 to 85,000 clones, roughly 94% of them singletons. The CDR3 sequence is 15 residues long. The germline V gene has CDR1 SGDLS and CDR2 YYNGEE. With V trimmed by 4 bases and J by 3 bases, 8 bases remained unmatched. Here the sequenced sample was CD4+ or CD8+ T cells sorted from blood, taken in a trial of the OX40 agonist ivuxolimab. The chain joins TRBV9 to TRBJ2-7; 9 bases agree with TRBD2. This clonotype was sampled from an adult with an advanced solid tumor such as melanoma, head and neck, liver or kidney cancer. CDR3 DNA: TGTGCCAGCAGCCCCTCGACTAGCGGATACTACGAGCAGTACTTC. Residues: CASSPSTSGYYEQYF.